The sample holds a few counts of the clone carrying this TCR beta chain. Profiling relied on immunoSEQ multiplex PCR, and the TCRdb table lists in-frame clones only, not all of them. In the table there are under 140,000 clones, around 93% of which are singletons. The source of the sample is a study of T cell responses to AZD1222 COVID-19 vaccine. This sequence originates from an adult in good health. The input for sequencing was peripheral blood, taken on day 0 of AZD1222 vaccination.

The CDR3 DNA sequence: TGCGCCAGCAGCCAAGATCTGGGCGGGACTGAAGCTTTCTTT. As protein: CASSQDLGGTEAFF. The chain couples TRBV4-1 to TRBJ1-1; D remains unclear. With 0 bases removed from V and 5 bases from J, the gap between germline ends came to 10 bases. Per germline, CDR1 MGHRA and CDR2 YSYEKL. This CDR3 has 14 amino acids.